The rows below give T cell receptor beta chains drawn from one sample of a study of blood T cell repertoires in COVID-19. TCRdb's table, derived via immunoSEQ multiplex PCR, lists solely in-frame clones and lacks some. The sample contains 150,000 or so clones, 87% of which appear only once. The specimen was PBMCs or T cells enriched from blood (not recorded which). Source of these receptors: a woman in her fifties or sixties who had recovered from COVID-19. The CDR3 runs from the conserved cysteine through the conserved F or W. A D gene is named only where the DNA matches it firmly. Clone size, where shown, is once, few, many, or a class for clones that have expanded.

V	size	D	J	DNA	CDR3
TRBV27	.	TRBD1	TRBJ2-4	TGTGCCAGCAGTAGGGGAACCGGGACAGGGTTTACCAAAAACATTCAGTACTTC	CASSRGTGTGFTKNIQYF
TRBV30	.	.	TRBJ1-1	TGTGCCTGGAGCGACAGTTCGGACACTGAAGCTTTCTTT	CAWSDSSDTEAFF
TRBV9	.	TRBD1	TRBJ2-6	TGTGCCAGCAGCGTAGGGTTTGGCTGGACAGGAACAAGAGGGGGGGCCAACGTCCTGACTTTC	CASSVGFGWTGTRGGANVLTF
TRBV18	.	TRBD1	TRBJ1-2	TGTGCCAGCTCCGCGACAGGGGCAGATGGCTACACCTTC	CASSATGADGYTF
TRBV6-1	few	.	TRBJ2-7	TGTGCCAGCAGTGAAGTTATAACAACAGGGCCCTACGAGCAGTACTTC	CASSEVITTGPYEQYF
TRBV19	.	TRBD1	TRBJ1-2	TGTGCCAGTAGTGCGACAGGGTTGGGACACTATGGCTACACCTTC	CASSATGLGHYGYTF
TRBV2	.	.	TRBJ2-3	TGTGCCAGCAGTGAAGAAGGGGCTGATACGCAGTATTTT	CASSEEGADTQYF
TRBV7-9	.	.	TRBJ1-2	TGTGCCAGCAGCTACGCGGCAGGGAACTATGGCTACACCTTC	CASSYAAGNYGYTF
TRBV10-2	.	TRBD2	TRBJ2-7	TGCGCCAGCAGTGAGGCCTTGGGACTAGCGGGAGACTACGAGCAGTACTTC	CASSEALGLAGDYEQYF
TRBV7-9	.	TRBD1	TRBJ2-7	TGTGCCAGCAGCTTAGGTGGTACAGGGACAGGCTACGAGCAGTACTTC	CASSLGGTGTGYEQYF
TRBV5-6	.	.	TRBJ2-7	TGTGCCAGCAGCTTACTCCCGCTACCGACAGCTTCCTACGAGCAGTACTTC	CASSLLPLPTASYEQYF
TRBV12-3/TRBV12-4	.	.	TRBJ1-4	TGTGCCAGCAGTTTCGGCGGTAATGAAAAACTGTTTTTT	CASSFGGNEKLFF
TRBV9	.	TRBD1	TRBJ1-2	TGTGCCAGCAGCGTAGTACCGGGACAGGCTGGCTACACCTTC	CASSVVPGQAGYTF
TRBV7-2	.	TRBD2	TRBJ2-7	TGTGCCAGCAGCTTAACCGGGACTAGCAGGTACGAGCAGTACTTC	CASSLTGTSRYEQYF
TRBV6-1	.	.	TRBJ1-1	TGTGCCAGCAGTGAGGTTGGCGCTTTCTTT	CASSEVGAFF
TRBV20-1	.	TRBD1	TRBJ1-2	TGCAGTGTGACAGGGGGAATTGGCTACACCTTC	CSVTGGIGYTF
TRBV6-5	.	.	TRBJ2-3	TGTGCCAGCAGGCACAGGACCCAAACTAATACGCAGTATTTT	CASRHRTQTNTQYF
TRBV6-5	.	.	TRBJ2-7	TGTGCCAGCAGTTACTCCAATGGCGGGTATCGGCAGTACTTC	CASSYSNGGYRQYF
TRBV6-2/TRBV6-3	.	TRBD2	TRBJ2-6	TGTGCCAGCACCCCAGCGGGACTCTCTGGGGCCAACGTCCTGACTTTC	CASTPAGLSGANVLTF
TRBV19	.	TRBD1	TRBJ2-2	TGTGCCAGTAGTACAGACAGGGGTGGTTTTTCCGGGGAGCTGTTTTTT	CASSTDRGGFSGELFF
TRBV6-5	once	.	TRBJ2-7	TGTGCCAGCGGGCGGGGGCAGAGCGAGCAGTACTTC	CASGRGQSEQYF
TRBV6-5	.	.	TRBJ1-2	.	CASSSSTNGYTF
TRBV27	.	.	TRBJ1-6	TGTGCCTCCCAGGGTTACCGGACCTATAATTCACCCCTCCACTTT	CASQGYRTYNSPLHF
TRBV27	.	.	TRBJ1-5	TGTGCCAGCAGTTTCAATGGCAATCAGCCCCAGCATTTT	CASSFNGNQPQHF
TRBV6-5	.	.	TRBJ1-2	TGTGCCAGCAGTTACTCGACCAGGGGTGGTGGCTACACCTTC	CASSYSTRGGGYTF
TRBV6-2/TRBV6-3	.	.	TRBJ2-3	TGTGCCAGCAGTTACTCAGGCGGGGCCACAGATACGCAGTATTTT	CASSYSGGATDTQYF
TRBV3-1/TRBV3-2	once	TRBD1	TRBJ2-7	TGTGCCAGCAGCCAACTGTGGACAGGACCCTACGAGCAGTACTTC	CASSQLWTGPYEQYF
TRBV4-1	once	TRBD1	TRBJ1-2	TGCGCCAGCAGCCCCGGGACAGGGGGCGGGGGTTACTATGGCTACACCTTC	CASSPGTGGGGYYGYTF
TRBV5-1	.	TRBD2	TRBJ2-3	TGCGCCAGCAGCTTGGCCCCTTCAGCGGGAGCCACAGATACGCAGTATTTT	CASSLAPSAGATDTQYF
TRBV28	.	TRBD1	TRBJ1-5	TGTGCCAGCAGTCCTTTACAGGGGGTGGTAGATCAGCCCCAGCATTTT	CASSPLQGVVDQPQHF
TRBV20-1	.	.	TRBJ2-7	TGCAGTTTTGCAGGTCGCGAGCAGTACTTC	CSFAGREQYF
TRBV7-9	.	TRBD2	TRBJ2-1	TGTGCCAGCAGCCAGGCTCGGGGGACTAGCGGACCCTACAATGAGCAGTTCTTC	CASSQARGTSGPYNEQFF
TRBV5-4	.	.	TRBJ2-7	TGTGCCAGCAGCTCGGCGTATGGGGAGGCCTACGAGCAGTACTTC	CASSSAYGEAYEQYF
TRBV6-5	.	.	TRBJ2-1	TGTGCCAGCAGTTATTGGGCAGGGTTAAGCGATGAGCAGTTCTTC	CASSYWAGLSDEQFF
TRBV28	.	.	TRBJ1-1	TGTGCCAGCAAAGAGCAGCGACAGGATGCTTTCTTT	CASKEQRQDAFF
TRBV7-2	.	.	TRBJ1-5	TGTGCCAGCAGCCCCATGTCAGTCACATCAGGCTTGCCCCAGCATTTT	CASSPMSVTSGLPQHF
TRBV10-2	.	TRBD1	TRBJ2-7	TGCGCCAGCAGCCGTAGGGGGGACAGGGCCTCCTACGAGCAGTACTTC	CASSRRGDRASYEQYF
TRBV7-9	.	TRBD2	TRBJ2-3	TGTGCCAGCAGCCCAGGGACTAGCGGGAACACAGATACGCAGTATTTT	CASSPGTSGNTDTQYF
TRBV5-4	.	TRBD1	TRBJ1-2	TGTGCCAGCAGCTTGTCCGGGCAGGGGGCGACAGGCTACACCTTC	CASSLSGQGATGYTF
TRBV2	.	.	TRBJ1-2	TGTGCCAGCAGCGAATCCCTTAGGACAGTCTCCTATGGCTACACCTTC	CASSESLRTVSYGYTF
TRBV2	.	.	TRBJ1-1	TGTGCCAGCAGGGTGGGACATGGGAGCACTGAAGCTTTCTTT	CASRVGHGSTEAFF
TRBV6-5	.	.	TRBJ2-7	TGTGCCAGCAGTTACTCTTGGGGGGTCTCCTACGAGCAGTACTTC	CASSYSWGVSYEQYF
TRBV6-5	once	.	TRBJ2-7	TGTGCCAGCATGGGGAGGACCTCCTACGAGCAGTACTTC	CASMGRTSYEQYF
TRBV15	.	.	TRBJ2-3	TGTGCCACCAGCAAACTAAGGAGGGGCACAGATACGCAGTATTTT	CATSKLRRGTDTQYF
TRBV15	.	.	TRBJ1-1	TGTGCCACCAGCAGACCTCCGGGTGAAGCTTTCTTT	CATSRPPGEAFF
TRBV6-6	.	.	TRBJ2-7	TGTGCCAGCAGTTACCCCGGTGTGTCCTACGAGCAGTACTTC	CASSYPGVSYEQYF
TRBV13	.	TRBD1	TRBJ1-1	TGTGCCAGCAGCTTATGGAAGGGGGCTACTGAAGCTTTCTTT	CASSLWKGATEAFF
TRBV6-5	.	TRBD2	TRBJ2-3	TGTGCCAGCAGTTACTTACGAGCGGGAAACACAGATACGCAGTATTTT	CASSYLRAGNTDTQYF
TRBV28	.	TRBD1	TRBJ1-2	TGTGCCAGCAGCAGGGGGCTCTGGGGCTACACCTTC	CASSRGLWGYTF
TRBV11-2	.	.	TRBJ1-6	TGTGCCAGCAGCTCGGGGGGCGCAGGGAATTCACCCCTCCACTTT	CASSSGGAGNSPLHF
TRBV10-3	.	TRBD1	TRBJ1-1	TGTGCCACTTGGGATGGGACAGCAAACACTGAAGCTTTCTTT	CATWDGTANTEAFF
TRBV28	.	.	TRBJ2-4	TGTGCCAGCAGTTTTTACCAGGTAGCCAAAAACATTCAGTACTTC	CASSFYQVAKNIQYF
TRBV14	.	.	TRBJ2-3	TGTGCCAGCAGCCAAGGAAGGGGATGGACAGATACGCAGTATTTT	CASSQGRGWTDTQYF